The T cell receptor (beta chain) under discussion was sequenced for a study of T-cell memory formation after mild COVID-19. Overall study: TCR clusters were mostly donor specific. Study findings and constraints: The study found balanced CD4/CD8 in clones contracting day 15 to 85 and a CD4+ lean in later expanders. Proof of SARS-CoV-2 specificity was absent for the second-wave clones that crested on day 37.

A single record per CDR3 protein comes from TCRdb applying MiXCR to the 5' RACE reads. The table includes about 250,000 distinct CDR3 sequences, less than 20% detected once. About this clonotype itself: The target antigen is unknown.

CDR3 length: 16 residues. V was trimmed by 7 bases and J by 0 bases, leaving 13 bases between them. Germline lookup yields CDR1 MNHNS and CDR2 SASEGT. The chain employs TRBV6-1 and TRBJ1-6; D perhaps matches TRBD1 (5 bases). Sequenced material: PBMCs or a T cell subset sorted from them (not recorded which). The sequence was collected from an adult woman who had mild COVID-19 (a few samples of this study predate the infection). Cell type and time point are not known. CDR3 sequence reads: CASMAGSASYNSPLHF. CDR3 nucleotides: TGTGCCAGCATGGCAGGGAGCGCCTCCTATAATTCACCCCTCCACTTT.